The 4 T cell receptor beta chains below come from one sample, sequenced in a study of T cell changes during pregnancy in multiple sclerosis. This table comes from immunoSEQ multiplex PCR, and its TCRdb copy is limited to in-frame clones, with some not included. The sample records about 45,000 clones, roughly 95% being singletons. The starting material was peripheral blood, obtained in the second trimester of pregnancy. The source is a female donor with multiple sclerosis, enrolled in a pregnancy study.

The genes are TRBV7-6 and TRBJ2-7; no reliable D call. Trimming took 7 bases from V and 7 from J, leaving 14 bases between them. CDR3 length: 12 amino acids. The germline V gene has CDR1 SGHVS and CDR2 FNYEAQ. The DNA for the CDR3 is TGTGCCAGCACCAACCCGTCGCAGGAGCAGTACTTC. As protein: CASTNPSQEQYF.

J is TRBJ1-3 and V is TRBV11-1; D remains unclear. Germline CDR1 SGHAT, CDR2 FQDESV (reference sequence). CDR3 length: 11 amino acids. V dropped 5 bases and J dropped 10 bases, with 9 bases sitting between them. The CDR3 is CASSAARTIYF. The CDR3 region has the DNA TGTGCCAGCAGCGCCGCTCGGACCATATATTTT.

The genes are TRBV6-4 and TRBJ2-2; D might be TRBD2 (5 bases). Germline lookup yields CDR1 MRHNA and CDR2 SNTAGT. V lost 2 bases to trimming and J lost 4 bases, with 8 bases between them. The CDR3 spans 14 residues. The CDR3 spells CASSDEGSTGELFF. In DNA, the CDR3 is TGTGCCAGCAGTGACGAGGGAAGCACCGGGGAGCTGTTTTTT.

The rearrangement uses TRBV29-1 and TRBJ1-1; D unclear. Germline CDR1 is SQVTM and CDR2 is ANQGSEA. V was clipped by 6 bases and J by 2 bases, with 4 bases between them. The CDR3 runs to 10 residues. DNA of the CDR3: TGCAGCGTCGTCAACACTGAAGCTTTCTTT. This encodes CSVVNTEAFF.